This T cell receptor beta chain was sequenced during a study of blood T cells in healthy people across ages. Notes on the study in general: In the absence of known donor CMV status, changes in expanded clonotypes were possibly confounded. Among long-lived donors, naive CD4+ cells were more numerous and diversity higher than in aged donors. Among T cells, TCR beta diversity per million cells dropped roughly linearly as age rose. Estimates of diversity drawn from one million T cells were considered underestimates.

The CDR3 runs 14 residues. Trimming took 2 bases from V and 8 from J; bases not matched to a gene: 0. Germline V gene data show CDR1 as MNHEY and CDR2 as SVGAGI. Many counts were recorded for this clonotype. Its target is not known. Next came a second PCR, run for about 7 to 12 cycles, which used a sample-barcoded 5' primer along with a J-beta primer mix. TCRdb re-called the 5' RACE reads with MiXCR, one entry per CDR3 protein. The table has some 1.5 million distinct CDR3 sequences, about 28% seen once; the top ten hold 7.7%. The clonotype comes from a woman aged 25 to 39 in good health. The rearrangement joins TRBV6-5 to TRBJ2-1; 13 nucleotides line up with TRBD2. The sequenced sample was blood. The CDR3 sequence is CASSYTSGRDEQFF. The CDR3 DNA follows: TGTGCCAGCAGTTACACTAGCGGGAGGGATGAGCAGTTCTTC.